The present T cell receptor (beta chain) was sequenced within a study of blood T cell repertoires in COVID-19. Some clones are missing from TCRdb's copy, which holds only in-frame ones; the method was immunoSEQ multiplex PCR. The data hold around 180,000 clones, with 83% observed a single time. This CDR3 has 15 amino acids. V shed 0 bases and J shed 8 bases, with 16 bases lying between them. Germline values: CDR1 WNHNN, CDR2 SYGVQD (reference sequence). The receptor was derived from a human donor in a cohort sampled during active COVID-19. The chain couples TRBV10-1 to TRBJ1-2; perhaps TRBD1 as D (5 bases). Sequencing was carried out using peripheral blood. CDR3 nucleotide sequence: TGCGCCAGCAGTGAGTCGGGGGGTCCGACGGAAGGCTACACCTTC. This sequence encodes CASSESGGPTEGYTF.